This T cell receptor beta chain emerged from a study of blood T cell repertoires in COVID-19. Study summary: PBMCs, B-cell-depleted T cells, or T cells provided the cDNA or gDNA that made up the material.

This clone occurred a few times. The study recruited people aged roughly 18 to 89 years across approximately 24 US areas. Grouping used clinical history reported by participants in a survey and questionnaire. As processed by the authors: Amplification of reference gene primers was used by the study to estimate nucleated cell counts. TCRdb's table, derived via immunoSEQ multiplex PCR, lists solely in-frame clones and lacks some. Clone size and V and J calls were adopted from that table, with D and trimming inferred from the DNA. The data contain 250,000 or so clones, over 80% of them singletons. In germline, CDR1 is MNHNS, CDR2 SASEGT. V lost 2 bases, J lost 6 bases, and 20 bases lay in between. This CDR3 contains 16 residues.

The clonotype comes from a woman under 40 with acute COVID-19. The chain combines TRBV6-1 with TRBJ2-7; D may be TRBD2 (6 bases). Sequencing input: PBMCs or T cells enriched from blood (not recorded which). This chain's CDR3 is CASSELGGTSISEQYF. The DNA of the CDR3 is TGTGCCAGCAGTGAATTGGGGGGAACTAGTATCAGCGAGCAGTACTTC.